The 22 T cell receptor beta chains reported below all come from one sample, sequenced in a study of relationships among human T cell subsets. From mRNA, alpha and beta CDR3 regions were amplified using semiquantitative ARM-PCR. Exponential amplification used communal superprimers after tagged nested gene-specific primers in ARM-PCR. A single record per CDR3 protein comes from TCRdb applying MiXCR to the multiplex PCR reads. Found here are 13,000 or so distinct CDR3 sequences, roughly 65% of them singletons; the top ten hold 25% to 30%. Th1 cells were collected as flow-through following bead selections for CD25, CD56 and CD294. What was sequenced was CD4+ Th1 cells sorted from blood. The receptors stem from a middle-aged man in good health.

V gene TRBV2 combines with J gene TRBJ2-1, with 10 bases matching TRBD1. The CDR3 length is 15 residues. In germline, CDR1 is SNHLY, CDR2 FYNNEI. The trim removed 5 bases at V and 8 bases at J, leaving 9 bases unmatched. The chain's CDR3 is CASSFLDRGTDEQFF. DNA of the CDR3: TGTGCCAGCAGTTTCCTGGACAGGGGGACGGATGAGCAGTTCTTC.

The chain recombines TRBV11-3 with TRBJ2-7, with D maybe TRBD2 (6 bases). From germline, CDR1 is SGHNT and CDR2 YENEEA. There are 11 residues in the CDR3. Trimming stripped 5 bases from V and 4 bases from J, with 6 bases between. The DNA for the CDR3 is TGTGCCAGCAGCCGGGGGTACGAGCAGTACTTC. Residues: CASSRGYEQYF.

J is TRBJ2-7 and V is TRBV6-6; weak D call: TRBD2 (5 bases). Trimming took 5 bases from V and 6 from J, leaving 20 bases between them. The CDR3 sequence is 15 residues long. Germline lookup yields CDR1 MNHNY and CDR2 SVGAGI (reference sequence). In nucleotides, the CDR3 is TGTGCCAGCAGTCATCTAGCAAACCGCCCTTCCGAGCAGTACTTC. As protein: CASSHLANRPSEQYF.

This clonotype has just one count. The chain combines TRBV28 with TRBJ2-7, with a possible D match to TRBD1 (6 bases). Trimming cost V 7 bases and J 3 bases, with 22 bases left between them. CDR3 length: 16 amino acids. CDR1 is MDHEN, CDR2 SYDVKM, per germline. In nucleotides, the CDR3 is TGTGCCAGCATAGGGGAGAAACGGACAGCGTTCTACGAGCAGTACTTC. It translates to CASIGEKRTAFYEQYF.

The CDR3 DNA is TGTGCCAGCAGCTTAGTGGGTACTAGCGGGAGTCTTGAGCAGTTCTTC. As protein: CASSLVGTSGSLEQFF. The V gene is TRBV11-2, the J gene TRBJ2-1; 11 nucleotides line up with TRBD2. In germline, CDR1 is SGHAT, CDR2 FQNNGV. With V trimmed by 1 base and J by 9 bases, 8 bases remained unmatched. This CDR3 region has 16 residues.

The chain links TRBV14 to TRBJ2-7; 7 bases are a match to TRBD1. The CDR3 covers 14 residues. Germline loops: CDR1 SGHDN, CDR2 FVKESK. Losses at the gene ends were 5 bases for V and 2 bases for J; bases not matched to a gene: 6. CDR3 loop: CASSSRTGPYEQYF. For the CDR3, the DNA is TGTGCCAGCAGCTCGCGGACAGGTCCCTACGAGCAGTACTTC.

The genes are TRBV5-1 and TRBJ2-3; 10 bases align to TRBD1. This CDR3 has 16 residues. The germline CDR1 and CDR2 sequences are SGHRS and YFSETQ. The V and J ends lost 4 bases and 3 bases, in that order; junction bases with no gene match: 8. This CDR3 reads CASSMTGGVRTDTQYF. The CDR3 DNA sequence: TGCGCCAGCAGCATGACAGGGGGCGTCCGTACAGATACGCAGTATTTT. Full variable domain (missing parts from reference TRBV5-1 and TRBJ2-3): KAGVTQTPRYLIKTRGQQVTLSCSPISGHRSVSWYQQTPGQGLQFLFEYFSETQRNKGNFPGRFSGRQFSNSRSEMNVSTLELGDSALYLCASSMTGGVRTDTQYFGPGTRLTVL.

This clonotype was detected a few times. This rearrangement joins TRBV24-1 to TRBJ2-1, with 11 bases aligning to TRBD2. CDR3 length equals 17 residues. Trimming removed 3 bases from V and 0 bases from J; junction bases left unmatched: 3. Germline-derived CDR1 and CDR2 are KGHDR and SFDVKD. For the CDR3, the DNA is TGTGCCACCAGTGATCGGACTAGCGGGCTCTCCTACAATGAGCAGTTCTTC. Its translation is CATSDRTSGLSYNEQFF.

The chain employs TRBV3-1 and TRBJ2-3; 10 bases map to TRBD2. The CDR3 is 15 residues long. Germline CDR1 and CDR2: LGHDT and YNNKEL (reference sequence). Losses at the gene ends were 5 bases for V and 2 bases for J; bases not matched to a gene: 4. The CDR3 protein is CASSGSGRTTDTQYF. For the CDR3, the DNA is TGTGCCAGCAGCGGTAGCGGGAGGACCACAGATACGCAGTATTTT.

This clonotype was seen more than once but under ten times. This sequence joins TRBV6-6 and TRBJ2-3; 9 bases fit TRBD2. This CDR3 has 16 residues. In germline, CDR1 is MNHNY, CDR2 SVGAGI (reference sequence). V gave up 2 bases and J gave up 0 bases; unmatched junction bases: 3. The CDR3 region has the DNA TGTGCCAGCAGTTACGCGGGGGGGGTAAGCACAGATACGCAGTATTTT. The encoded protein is CASSYAGGVSTDTQYF.

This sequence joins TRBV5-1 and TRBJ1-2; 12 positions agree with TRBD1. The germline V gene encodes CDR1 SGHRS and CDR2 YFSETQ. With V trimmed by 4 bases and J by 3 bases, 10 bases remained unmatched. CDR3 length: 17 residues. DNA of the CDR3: TGCGCCAGCAGCCCAAGGCGGGACAGGGGGCCTGACTATGGCTACACCTTC. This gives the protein CASSPRRDRGPDYGYTF.

The CDR3 sequence is CSVGPSSYNEQFF. As DNA, the CDR3 is TGCAGCGTTGGTCCCAGCTCCTACAATGAGCAGTTCTTC. The rearrangement links TRBV29-1 to TRBJ2-1; the D is unclear. The CDR3 runs 13 residues. The V end lost 4 bases, the J end lost 0 bases, and 7 bases lay between the germline ends. The germline V gene encodes CDR1 SQVTM and CDR2 ANQGSEA.

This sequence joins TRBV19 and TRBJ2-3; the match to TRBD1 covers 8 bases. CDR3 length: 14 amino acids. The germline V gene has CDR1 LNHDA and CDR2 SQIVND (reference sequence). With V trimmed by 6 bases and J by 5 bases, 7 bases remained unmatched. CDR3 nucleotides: TGTGCCAGTAGCGACAGGGGTTTAGGAGATACGCAGTATTTT. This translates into CASSDRGLGDTQYF.

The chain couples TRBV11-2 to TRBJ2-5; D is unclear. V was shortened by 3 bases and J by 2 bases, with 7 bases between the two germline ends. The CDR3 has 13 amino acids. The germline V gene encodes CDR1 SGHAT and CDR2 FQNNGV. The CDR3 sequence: CASSLERQETQYF. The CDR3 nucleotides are TGTGCCAGCAGCTTGGAAAGGCAAGAGACCCAGTACTTC. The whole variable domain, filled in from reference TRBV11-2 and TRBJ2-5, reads EAGVAQSPRYKIIEKRQSVAFWCNPISGHATLYWYQQILGQGPKLLIQFQNNGVVDDSQLPKDRFSAERLKGVDSTLKIQPAKLEDSAVYLCASSLERQETQYFGPGTRLLVL.

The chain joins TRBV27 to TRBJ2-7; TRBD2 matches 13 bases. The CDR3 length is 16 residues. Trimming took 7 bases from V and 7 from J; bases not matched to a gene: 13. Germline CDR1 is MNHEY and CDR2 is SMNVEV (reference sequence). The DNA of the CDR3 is TGTGCCAGCAAACTCCTTACTAGCGGGAGGGCGGATGAGCAGTACTTC. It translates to CASKLLTSGRADEQYF.

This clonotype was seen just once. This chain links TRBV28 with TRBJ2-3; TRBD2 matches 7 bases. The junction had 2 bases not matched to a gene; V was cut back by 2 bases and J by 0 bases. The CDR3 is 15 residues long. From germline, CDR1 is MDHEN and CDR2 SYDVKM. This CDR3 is CASSLRGRSTDTQYF. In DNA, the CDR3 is TGTGCCAGCAGTTTACGCGGGAGAAGCACAGATACGCAGTATTTT.

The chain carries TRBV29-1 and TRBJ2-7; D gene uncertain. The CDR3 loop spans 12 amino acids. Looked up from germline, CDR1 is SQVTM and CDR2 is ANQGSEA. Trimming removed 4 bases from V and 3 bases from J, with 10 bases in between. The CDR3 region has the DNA TGCAGCGTTGGGGCTGAGAGCTACGAGCAGTACTTC. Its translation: CSVGAESYEQYF.

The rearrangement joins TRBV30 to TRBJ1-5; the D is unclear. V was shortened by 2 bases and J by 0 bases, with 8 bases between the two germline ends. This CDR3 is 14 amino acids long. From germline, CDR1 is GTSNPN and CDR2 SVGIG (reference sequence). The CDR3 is CAWSSTVSNQPQHF. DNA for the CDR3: TGTGCCTGGAGTAGCACAGTTAGCAATCAGCCCCAGCATTTT.

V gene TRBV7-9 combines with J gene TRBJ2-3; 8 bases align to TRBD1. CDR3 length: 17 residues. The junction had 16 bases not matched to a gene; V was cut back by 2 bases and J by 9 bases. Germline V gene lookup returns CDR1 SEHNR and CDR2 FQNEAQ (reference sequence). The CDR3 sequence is CASSLNRTGGPRRTQYF. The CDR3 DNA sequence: TGTGCCAGCAGCTTAAATCGAACAGGGGGTCCACGGCGAACGCAGTATTTT. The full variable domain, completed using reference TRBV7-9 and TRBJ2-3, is DTGVSQNPRHKITKRGQNVTFRCDPISEHNRLYWYRQTLGQGPEFLTYFQNEAQLEKSRLLSDRFSAERPKGSFSTLEIQRTEQGDSAMYLCASSLNRTGGPRRTQYFGPGTRLTVL.

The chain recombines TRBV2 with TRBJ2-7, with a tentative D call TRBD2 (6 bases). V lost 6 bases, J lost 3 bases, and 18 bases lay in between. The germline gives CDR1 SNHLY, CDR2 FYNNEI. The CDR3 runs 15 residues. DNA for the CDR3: TGTGCCAGCAGACAGGAGGGAACGGATGACTACGAGCAGTACTTC. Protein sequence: CASRQEGTDDYEQYF. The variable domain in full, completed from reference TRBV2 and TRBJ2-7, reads EPEVTQTPSHQVTQMGQEVILRCVPISNHLYFYWYRQILGQKVEFLVSFYNNEISEKSEIFDDQFSVERPDGSNFTLKIRSTKLEDSAMYFCASRQEGTDDYEQYFGPGTRLTVT.

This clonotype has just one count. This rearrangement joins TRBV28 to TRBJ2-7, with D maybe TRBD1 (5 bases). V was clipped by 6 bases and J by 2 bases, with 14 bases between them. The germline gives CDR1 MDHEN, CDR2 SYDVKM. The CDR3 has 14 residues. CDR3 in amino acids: CASRMDKNPYEQYF. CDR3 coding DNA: TGTGCCAGCAGAATGGACAAAAACCCCTACGAGCAGTACTTC.

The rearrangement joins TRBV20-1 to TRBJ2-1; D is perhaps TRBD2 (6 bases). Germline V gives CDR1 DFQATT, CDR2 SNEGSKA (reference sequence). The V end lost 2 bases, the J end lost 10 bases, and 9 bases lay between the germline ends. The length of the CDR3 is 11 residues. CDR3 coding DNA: TGCAGTGCTAGACCAGGGAGGGAGCAGTTCTTC. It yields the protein CSARPGREQFF.